Given below is one TCR beta chain in context. This clonotype was observed a few times. Its antigen is currently not known. No base-level quality is on record; no much larger clone is a single base apart. At the junction V is shortened by 0 bases and J by 2 bases, with 10 bases in between. From cysteine to phenylalanine, the CDR3 is 15 amino acids long. Only the CDR3 part of the read is kept: 45 bases, read in frame from the first base. The germline V gene specifies LGHNA as CDR1 and YNFKEQ as CDR2. The Miltenyi Naive CD4+ T Cell Isolation kit was used to purify naive CD4+ T cells, and Tregs were depleted with CD25 microbeads. Tregs, naive and memory CD4+ T cells from tumor, blood and ipsilateral draining lymph nodes of five breast cancer patients underwent full-length TCR alpha and beta sequencing. Tumor tissue and lymph nodes from ipsilateral axillary dissection were perfused with PBS, minced and digested with collagenase I and hyaluronidase. Ficoll density gradient centrifugation was used to isolate mononuclear cells from either lymph nodes or 50 ml of peripheral blood. Sorted cell populations were confirmed by FACS to exceed 90% purity.

The data stem from a study (dated by TCRdb to the mid-2010s). About the study as a whole: The study set out to test whether tumor-infiltrating Tregs in breast cancer get recruited from blood Tregs or are instead converted in situ from other CD4+ T cell subsets. What the work shows at the level of the full study, not this receptor alone: Tumor-infiltrating Treg TCR alpha and beta sequences overlapped most with tumor naive CD4+ T cells, then with blood naive CD4+ T cells. The TCR gene usage of tumor memory CD4+ T cells clustered together with blood and lymph node memory CD4+ cells and with lymph node naive CD4+ cells. The validation in the larger cohort was limited to a single TCR beta V-J rearrangement instead of whole repertoires.

Amplification of full-length TCR variable regions was done by 5' RACE PCR using constant-region reverse primers, and this step was followed by semi-nested PCR with Nested Universal Primer A. The ReliaPrep RNA Cell Miniprep System was used to extract total RNA, which was then reverse transcribed into 5'RACE-ready cDNA with the SMARTer RACE 5'/3' Kit. Multiplex adaptors were used to barcode the full-length TCR alpha and beta libraries, which were then sequenced on an Illumina MiSeq. As for how the authors treated the data: For each of nine subset-tissue groups, sequencing data from the five patients were pooled, and the groups were compared by unsupervised clustering of TCR gene usage. The Morisita-Horn index, with shared sequences weighted by their contribution to each repertoire, was used to calculate repertoire similarity. The public reads were quality trimmed at Q25 with fastp and then assembled into clones with MiXCR by TCRdb, keeping productive beta chains. For every CDR3 protein sequence, its rows merge into one entry that carries the most common genes and DNA. These V and J calls are TCRdb output, not the study's own analysis. The sample table contains over 25,000 distinct CDR3 sequences; only one count was recorded for approximately 25% of them. Of the sample, roughly 4% falls within the top ten clones.

The sample taken for sequencing was naive CD4+ T cells sorted from a lymph node. The cell subset or site tag for this specimen amounts to: naive CD4+ T cells, CD4+CD45RA+CD25-. Rearrangement joined TRBV4-2 to TRBJ2-5; the D gene cannot be named for sure. This TCR came from a female donor with breast cancer. The CDR3 reads CASSQESRLQETQYF. In nucleotide form, the sequence is TGTGCCAGCAGCCAAGAATCCCGGCTTCAAGAGACCCAGTACTTC.